These 31 T cell receptor beta chains came from one sample sequenced in a study of blood T cell repertoires in COVID-19. Some clones are missing from TCRdb's copy, which holds only in-frame ones; the method was immunoSEQ multiplex PCR. The sample lists approximately 260,000 clones, around 91% occurring once. What was sequenced was peripheral blood. The receptors were gathered from a woman in her sixties with COVID-19, enrolled during active disease.

The chain has TRBV9 and TRBJ1-3; D might be TRBD1 (5 bases). The germline gives CDR1 SGDLS, CDR2 YYNGEE. The ends were cut back, 4 bases at V and 4 bases at J, with 12 bases in the middle. The CDR3 has 14 residues. In DNA, the CDR3 is TGTGCCAGCAGCACCAGGGTTTCGGGAAACACCATATATTTT. This translates into CASSTRVSGNTIYF.

The rearrangement joins TRBV5-5 to TRBJ1-2; 7 positions match TRBD1. The germline CDR1 and CDR2 sequences are SGHKS and YYEKEE (reference sequence). The V and J ends lost 6 bases and 7 bases, in that order; junction bases with no gene match: 12. The CDR3 extends over 14 amino acids. This CDR3 reads CASKPQGGHSGYTF. The DNA for the CDR3 is TGTGCCAGCAAGCCTCAGGGGGGACACTCTGGCTACACCTTC.

The chain has TRBV19 and TRBJ1-1, with 7 bases lining up with TRBD1. The V gene end was trimmed by 5 bases and the J gene end by 2 bases; junction bases not matched to a gene: 5. The CDR3 consists of 14 residues. Germline CDR1 and CDR2: LNHDA and SQIVND (reference sequence). The CDR3 reads CASSWDSSNTEAFF. In nucleotides, the CDR3 is TGTGCCAGTAGTTGGGACAGCTCTAACACTGAAGCTTTCTTT. The complete variable domain, with remaining parts taken from reference TRBV19 and TRBJ1-1, reads DGGITQSPKYLFRKEGQNVTLSCEQNLNHDAMYWYRQDPGQGLRLIYYSQIVNDFQKGDIAEGYSVSREKKESFPLTVTSAQKNPTAFYLCASSWDSSNTEAFFGQGTRLTVV.

The chain uses TRBV6-1 and TRBJ1-3; D ambiguous. This CDR3 has 15 amino acids. Germline V gene lookup returns CDR1 MNHNS and CDR2 SASEGT. V gave up 1 base and J gave up 0 bases, with 7 bases separating them. The CDR3 loop reads CASSEVPLSGNTIYF. The CDR3 bases are TGTGCCAGCAGTGAAGTTCCTCTCTCTGGAAACACCATATATTTT.

Turning to this clone: This sample also contains other DNA sequences that code for the same CDR3. The genes are TRBV9 and TRBJ1-4, with D possibly matching TRBD1 (6 bases). The germline gives CDR1 SGDLS, CDR2 YYNGEE. The CDR3 extends over 16 amino acids. V gave up 0 bases and J gave up 2 bases, with 11 bases separating them. The CDR3: CASSVGSGGTNEKLFF. The DNA for the CDR3 is TGTGCCAGCAGCGTAGGGTCTGGGGGCACTAATGAAAAACTGTTTTTT.

The chain recombines TRBV7-2 with TRBJ1-1, with a weak D call TRBD1 (5 bases). Deletions cut 4 bases from V and 0 bases from J, with 9 bases between. CDR3 length equals 14 residues. The germline CDR1 and CDR2 sequences are SGHTA and FQGNSA. The DNA of the CDR3 is TGTGCCAGCAGCTGGGGACTGATGAACACTGAAGCTTTCTTT. It codes for CASSWGLMNTEAFF.

The CDR3 sequence is CASSPPTGPFNYGYTF. Here the CDR3 DNA reads TGTGCCAGCTCACCACCGACAGGACCCTTCAACTATGGCTACACCTTC. The V and J genes are TRBV18 and TRBJ1-2; possible D gene TRBD1, 6 bases. The ends were cut back, 0 bases at V and 2 bases at J, with 13 bases in the middle. The CDR3 extends over 16 amino acids. Germline V gene data show CDR1 as KGHSH and CDR2 as LQKENI. Full variable domain (rest looked up from reference TRBV18 and TRBJ1-2): NAGVMQNPRHLVRRRGQEARLRCSPMKGHSHVYWYRQLPEEGLKFMVYLQKENIIDESGMPKERFSAEFPKEGPSILRIQQVVRGDSAAYFCASSPPTGPFNYGYTFGSGTRLTVV.

V is TRBV7-2 and J is TRBJ2-7, with D possibly being TRBD1 (5 bases). Germline CDR1 reads SGHTA; CDR2 reads FQGNSA. Trimming cost V 4 bases and J 1 base, with 17 bases left between them. The CDR3 contains 16 residues. The CDR3 nucleotides are TGTGCCAGCAGCTCCTCGACAGCACGGGCATCCTACGAGCAGTACTTC. Translating it yields CASSSSTARASYEQYF.

The genes are TRBV7-8 and TRBJ1-2, with TRBD1 matching over 7 bases. Germline CDR1 SGHVS, CDR2 FQNEAQ. The junction had 9 bases not matched to a gene; V was cut back by 2 bases and J by 0 bases. The CDR3 is made up of 17 amino acids. In DNA form, the CDR3 reads TGTGCCAGCAGCTTAAATGGAGGGGGCTTTGCTAACTATGGCTACACCTTC. Amino acids: CASSLNGGGFANYGYTF. The full variable domain, with the rest looked up from reference TRBV7-8 and TRBJ1-2, is GAGVSQSPRYKVAKRGQDVALRCDPISGHVSLFWYQQALGQGPEFLTYFQNEAQLDKSGLPSDRFFAERPEGSVSTLKIQRTQQEDSAVYLCASSLNGGGFANYGYTFGSGTRLTVV.

The chain uses TRBV19 and TRBJ1-1, with 9 bases fitting TRBD1. Germline V lookup: CDR1 LNHDA, CDR2 SQIVND (reference sequence). This CDR3 region has 17 residues. Germline trimming cut 5 bases from V and 3 bases from J; bases unmatched to any gene: 13. CDR3: CASSPPGTGSIYTEAFF. DNA for the CDR3: TGTGCCAGTAGTCCTCCAGGGACAGGGTCAATTTACACTGAAGCTTTCTTT.

The V and J genes are TRBV15 and TRBJ2-7; weak D call: TRBD1 (6 bases). The CDR3 loop spans 17 amino acids. V was cut by 1 base and J by 3 bases, with 19 bases left in between. CDR1 and CDR2 from the germline V gene are LNHNV and YYDKDF (reference sequence). The CDR3 is CATSRGLGAPEVYEQYF. In DNA, the CDR3 is TGTGCCACCAGCAGAGGGCTGGGGGCCCCTGAGGTCTACGAGCAGTACTTC.

The genes are TRBV5-1 and TRBJ2-2, with 9 positions matching TRBD2. The V and J ends lost 4 bases and 9 bases, in that order; junction bases with no gene match: 16. Germline V gives CDR1 SGHRS, CDR2 YFSETQ. CDR3 length: 17 amino acids. The CDR3 sequence is CASSPAGGDSRGRELFF. CDR3 in DNA: TGCGCCAGCAGCCCGGCGGGAGGGGACTCTCGAGGTCGGGAGCTGTTTTTT. The full variable domain, rest sourced from reference TRBV5-1 and TRBJ2-2, is KAGVTQTPRYLIKTRGQQVTLSCSPISGHRSVSWYQQTPGQGLQFLFEYFSETQRNKGNFPGRFSGRQFSNSRSEMNVSTLELGDSALYLCASSPAGGDSRGRELFFGEGSRLTVL.

In DNA form, the CDR3 reads TGTGCCAGTAGTACCCCTGAGCCTAGCAAAGCTTTCTTT. This codes for CASSTPEPSKAFF. This chain links TRBV19 with TRBJ1-1; no clear D. This CDR3 has 13 residues. Trimming left V 4 bases short and J 9 bases short, with 15 bases between. The germline V gene has CDR1 LNHDA and CDR2 SQIVND (reference sequence).

This clone was found once. This rearrangement joins TRBV10-3 to TRBJ2-1; 12 nucleotides align to TRBD1. Germline CDR1 ENHRY, CDR2 SYGVKD. V lost 9 bases, J lost 4 bases, and 7 bases stayed unmatched. The CDR3 is made up of 15 amino acids. The CDR3 DNA reads TGTGCCATAGGGACAGGGGGCGAGTCTTACAATGAGCAGTTCTTC. This sequence encodes CAIGTGGESYNEQFF.

This clone was recorded once. V gene TRBV2 combines with J gene TRBJ1-4; 9 positions match TRBD1. Germline assignment: CDR1 SNHLY and CDR2 FYNNEI. J lost 14 bases, V lost 7 bases, and 8 bases had no gene match. The CDR3 runs 12 residues. The DNA of the CDR3 is TGTGCCAGCACGCAAGGGACAGGGATGCTGTTTTTT. Amino acids: CASTQGTGMLFF.

The chain couples TRBV12-3 or TRBV12-4 to TRBJ1-2; 7 bases fit TRBD1. V was clipped by 6 bases and J by 4 bases; unmatched bases: 5. CDR3 length equals 13 residues. CDR3 protein: CASSSDRAYGYTF. CDR3 sequence (DNA): TGTGCCAGCAGCTCCGACAGGGCCTATGGCTACACCTTC.

The chain combines TRBV9 with TRBJ1-6; TRBD1 matches at 7 bases. Germline CDR1 SGDLS, CDR2 YYNGEE. This CDR3 is 16 amino acids long. With V trimmed by 4 bases and J by 8 bases, 12 bases remained unmatched. The CDR3 protein is CASSLTHRGVDSPLHF. The CDR3 DNA reads as TGTGCCAGCAGCCTCACCCACAGGGGCGTCGATTCACCCCTCCACTTT.

V gene TRBV6-5 combines with J gene TRBJ1-1, with 11 bases lining up with TRBD1. This CDR3 contains 12 residues. CDR1 MNHEY and CDR2 SVGAGI come from the germline V gene. Trimming removed 9 bases from V and 11 bases from J; junction bases left unmatched: 8. In DNA, the CDR3 is TGTGCCAGAATACGGGACAGGGGGAGTGCTTTCTTT. Translated: CARIRDRGSAFF.

This chain connects TRBV7-9 to TRBJ1-1; TRBD1 matches 8 bases. The CDR3 has 17 residues. V was pared by 0 bases and J by 1 base, with 7 bases of the junction left unmatched. Germline CDR1 SEHNR, CDR2 FQNEAQ (reference sequence). The CDR3 DNA follows: TGTGCCAGCAGCTTAGCTTACCAGGGGGCATCGAACACTGAAGCTTTCTTT. Protein sequence: CASSLAYQGASNTEAFF.

The V gene is TRBV29-1, the J gene TRBJ1-4; 7 nucleotides line up with TRBD1. Germline CDR1 reads SQVTM; CDR2 reads ANQGSEA. The CDR3 totals 12 residues. V dropped 4 bases and J dropped 8; count of bases not matched to a gene: 4. The CDR3 nucleotides are TGCAGCGTTGTGGGGACAGACGAAAAACTGTTTTTT. This sequence encodes CSVVGTDEKLFF.

The chain employs TRBV6-2 or TRBV6-3 and TRBJ2-1, with D maybe TRBD1 (6 bases). V was clipped by 2 bases and J by 4 bases, with 9 bases between them. The germline gives CDR1 MNHEY, CDR2 SVGEGT. This CDR3 region has 14 residues. The CDR3 protein is CASSYVRGYNEQFF. CDR3 in DNA: TGTGCCAGCAGTTACGTCAGGGGTTACAATGAGCAGTTCTTC.

The chain couples TRBV7-8 to TRBJ2-1; 7 bases are a match to TRBD1. The length of the CDR3 is 15 residues. Germline assignment: CDR1 SGHVS and CDR2 FQNEAQ. The J segment lost 1 base and the V segment lost 4 bases, leaving 4 bases of the junction unmatched. In DNA form, the CDR3 reads TGTGCCAGCAGCTCGTTCAGGGGGTCCTACAATGAGCAGTTCTTC. It translates to CASSSFRGSYNEQFF.

The rearrangement uses TRBV6-5 and TRBJ2-5; the match to TRBD1 covers 11 bases. Looked up from germline, CDR1 is MNHEY and CDR2 is SVGAGI. This CDR3 region has 15 residues. Trimming at V came to 9 bases and at J to 5 bases, leaving 11 bases not matched to a gene. CDR3 residues: CASVLNGQGAETQYF. Written as DNA, the CDR3 is TGTGCCAGTGTCTTAAACGGACAGGGGGCGGAGACCCAGTACTTC.

The rearrangement links TRBV14 to TRBJ1-3, with a tentative D call TRBD1 (6 bases). The CDR3 loop spans 15 amino acids. Trimming removed 5 bases from V and 4 bases from J, with 15 bases in between. Germline loops: CDR1 SGHDN, CDR2 FVKESK. CDR3 sequence: CASSAQQGSGNTIYF. The CDR3 DNA sequence: TGTGCCAGCAGCGCACAACAGGGTTCCGGAAACACCATATATTTT.

This sequence joins TRBV5-1 and TRBJ1-5; a weak D match, TRBD1 (6 bases). V was pared by 4 bases and J by 7 bases, with 15 bases between. This CDR3 is built from 14 residues. Germline-derived CDR1 and CDR2 are SGHRS and YFSETQ. DNA of the CDR3: TGCGCCAGCAGCCCTGGGTCAGGGGACCAGCCCCAGCATTTT. Its translation is CASSPGSGDQPQHF.

The chain employs TRBV7-2 and TRBJ1-3; D remains unclear. Trimming left V 1 base short and J 0 bases short, with 13 bases between. CDR1 and CDR2 from the germline V gene are SGHTA and FQGNSA. The CDR3 has 17 amino acids. DNA of the CDR3: TGTGCCAGCAGCTTAGGCAGGCAATTTAGCTCTGGAAACACCATATATTTT. Its translation is CASSLGRQFSSGNTIYF.

This chain connects TRBV7-9 to TRBJ2-5; 13 bases agree with TRBD2. The germline CDR1 and CDR2 sequences are SEHNR and FQNEAQ (reference sequence). This CDR3 has 15 residues. J lost 5 bases, V lost 5 bases, and 5 bases had no gene match. CDR3 in DNA: TGTGCCAGCAGCGCACTAGCGGGGGGGCAGGAGACCCAGTACTTC. It yields the protein CASSALAGGQETQYF.

The chain couples TRBV7-2 to TRBJ2-3, with TRBD1 identical over 10 bases. The germline V gene has CDR1 SGHTA and CDR2 FQGNSA. V gave up 4 bases and J gave up 7 bases; unmatched junction bases: 11. This CDR3 comprises 16 residues. CDR3 nucleotide sequence: TGTGCCAGCAGCTCCAGGGATGACAGGGGGCGAAATACGCAGTATTTT. Translating gives CASSSRDDRGRNTQYF.

The chain recombines TRBV6-5 with TRBJ2-1; 8 bases map to TRBD2. V shed 7 bases and J 3 bases; nucleotides not matched to a gene: 8. This CDR3 comprises 15 residues. Germline V gene sequence: CDR1 MNHEY, CDR2 SVGAGI. The CDR3 DNA reads TGTGCCAGCACCCTCAGCGGGGGAGACTACAATGAGCAGTTCTTC. This codes for CASTLSGGDYNEQFF.

The rearrangement uses TRBV7-2 and TRBJ2-7; D remains unclear. The V end was cut by 5 bases, the J end by 0 bases, with 8 bases between. The CDR3 consists of 13 residues. Germline V gene sequence: CDR1 SGHTA, CDR2 FQGNSA. CDR3 bases: TGTGCCAGCAGCCGCGGCGGCTCCTACGAGCAGTACTTC. This encodes CASSRGGSYEQYF.

The chain employs TRBV7-2 and TRBJ1-2; D not resolved. Germline V gene lookup returns CDR1 SGHTA and CDR2 FQGNSA. V lost 1 base and J 2 bases, leaving 5 bases between the germline ends. The CDR3 sequence is 13 residues long. This CDR3 reads CASSLVQNYGYTF. In DNA, the CDR3 is TGTGCCAGCAGCTTAGTTCAGAACTATGGCTACACCTTC.